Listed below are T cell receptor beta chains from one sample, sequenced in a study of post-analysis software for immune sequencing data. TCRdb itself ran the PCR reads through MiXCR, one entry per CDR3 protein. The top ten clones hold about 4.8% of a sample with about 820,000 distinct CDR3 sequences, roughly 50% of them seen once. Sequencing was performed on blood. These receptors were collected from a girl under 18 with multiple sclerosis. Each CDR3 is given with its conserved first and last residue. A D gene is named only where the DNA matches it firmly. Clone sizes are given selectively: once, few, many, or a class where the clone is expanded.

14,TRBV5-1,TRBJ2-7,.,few,CASTQGRESYEQYF,TGCGCCAGCACCCAGGGAAGGGAAAGCTACGAGCAGTACTTC
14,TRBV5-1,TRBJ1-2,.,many,CASRPDGTDYGYTF,TGCGCCAGCAGACCAGACGGGACCGACTATGGCTACACCTTC
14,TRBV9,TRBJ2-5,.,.,CASSVVGTQETQYF,TGTGCCAGCAGCGTAGTAGGCACCCAAGAGACCCAGTACTTC
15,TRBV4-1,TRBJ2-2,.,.,CASSPPGQVTGELFF,TGCGCCAGCAGCCCGCCGGGGCAGGTCACCGGGGAGCTGTTTTTT
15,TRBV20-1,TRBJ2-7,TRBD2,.,CSAYPEREPPNEQYF,TGCAGTGCTTACCCGGAGCGGGAGCCCCCCAATGAGCAGTACTTC
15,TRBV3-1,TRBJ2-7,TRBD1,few,CASSQGTGPTYEQYF,TGTGCCAGCAGCCAAGGGACAGGGCCGACCTACGAGCAGTACTTC
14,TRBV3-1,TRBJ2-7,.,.,CASSQVGTAREQYF,TGTGCCAGCAGCCAAGTTGGGACGGCCCGCGAGCAGTACTTC
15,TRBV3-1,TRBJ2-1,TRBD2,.,CASSQASGRAGEQFF,TGTGCCAGCAGCCAGGCTAGCGGGAGGGCGGGTGAGCAGTTCTTC
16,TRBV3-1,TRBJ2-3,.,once,CASSQSYRTNTDTQYF,TGTGCCAGCAGCCAGTCGTATCGGACCAACACAGATACGCAGTATTTT
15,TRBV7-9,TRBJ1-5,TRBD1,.,CASSEKGAGNQPQHF,TGTGCCAGCAGCGAAAAGGGGGCAGGCAATCAGCCCCAGCATTTT
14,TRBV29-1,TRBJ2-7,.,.,CSVGPVAAAYEQYF,TGCAGCGTTGGCCCTGTCGCGGCCGCCTACGAGCAGTACTTC